Below, 14 T cell receptor beta chains from the same sample are listed, as sequenced in a study of blood T cell repertoires in COVID-19. Assay used: immunoSEQ multiplex PCR; TCRdb lists only in-frame clones, some missing. The profile shows approximately 260,000 clones, roughly four fifths of them singletons. The source material was peripheral blood. These receptors came from a woman aged 55-69 years with active or convalescent COVID-19.

This clone was counted between two and nine times. This chain joins TRBV6-1 and TRBJ1-1; 9 nucleotides match TRBD1. Per germline, CDR1 MNHNS and CDR2 SASEGT. This CDR3 is built from 14 residues. J lost 4 bases, V lost 5 bases, and 5 bases had no gene match. In DNA form, the CDR3 reads TGTGCCAGCAGTTCACGGGACAGGGCCACTGAAGCTTTCTTT. Its translation is CASSSRDRATEAFF.

The chain has TRBV3-1 (or the pseudogene TRBV3-2) and TRBJ2-3, with 13 bases matching TRBD2. Per the germline V gene, CDR1 is LGHDT and CDR2 is YNNKEL (reference sequence). J was trimmed by 14 bases and V by 5 bases; bases with no gene match: 7. This CDR3 spans 13 amino acids. The CDR3 coding sequence is TGTGCCAGCAGCGCGGGGACTAGCGGGGTCCTGTATTTT. Its protein product is CASSAGTSGVLYF.

This rearrangement joins TRBV10-3 to TRBJ1-2; TRBD1 matches 7 bases. V gave up 5 bases and J gave up 5 bases; unmatched junction bases: 8. CDR1 and CDR2 (germline): ENHRY, SYGVKD. The CDR3 runs 14 residues. CDR3 in DNA: TGTGCCATCAGTCCAACAGGGGCCGATTATGGCTACACCTTC. Translating it yields CAISPTGADYGYTF.

The chain joins TRBV7-3 to TRBJ1-1; D not certain. CDR1 SGHTA and CDR2 FQGTGA come from the germline V gene. The CDR3 loop spans 15 amino acids. Trimming removed 2 bases at V and 0 bases at J, with 10 bases between. CDR3 nucleotides: TGTGCCAGCAGCTTATACCACCCTATGAACACTGAAGCTTTCTTT. Its protein is CASSLYHPMNTEAFF.

This clone has only a few counts. This chain links TRBV6-6 with TRBJ1-2; 8 bases align to TRBD1. The germline CDR1 and CDR2 sequences are MNHNY and SVGAGI (reference sequence). V lost 5 bases, J lost 7 bases, and 6 bases stayed unmatched. This CDR3 has 13 amino acids. The CDR3 DNA follows: TGTGCCAGCAGTCTTCAGGGGGCCGGTGGCTACACCTTC. Protein: CASSLQGAGGYTF.

J is TRBJ1-4 and V is TRBV27; D is uncertain. Per germline, CDR1 MNHEY and CDR2 SMNVEV (reference sequence). Trimming cost V 5 bases and J 5 bases, with 15 bases left between them. This CDR3 region has 15 residues. CDR3 loop: CASSPYSAGNEKLFF. The CDR3 nucleotides read TGTGCCAGCAGTCCCTACAGCGCGGGGAATGAAAAACTGTTTTTT.

V is TRBV5-5 and J is TRBJ2-7; D remains unclear. This CDR3 has 14 amino acids. The V end was cut by 4 bases, the J end by 2 bases, with 13 bases between. Germline V gene lookup returns CDR1 SGHKS and CDR2 YYEKEE (reference sequence). This CDR3 is CASSVRVSPYEQYF. CDR3 coding DNA: TGTGCCAGCAGCGTCCGTGTCTCCCCCTACGAGCAGTACTTC.

This clone was counted only a few times. Here the CDR3 reads CASSPPWPRDYEQYF. For the CDR3, the DNA is TGTGCCAGCAGCCCCCCGTGGCCGCGGGACTACGAGCAGTACTTC. The rearrangement uses TRBV7-8 and TRBJ2-7; maybe TRBD2 (6 bases). The CDR3 is 15 residues long. The V end was cut by 5 bases, the J end by 3 bases, with 17 bases between. CDR1 is SGHVS and CDR2 is FQNEAQ in the germline V gene.

The V and J genes are TRBV5-1 and TRBJ1-2; D is uncertain. This CDR3 has 14 residues. Germline V CDR1 and CDR2: SGHRS, YFSETQ. V gave up 0 bases and J gave up 6 bases, with 12 bases separating them. Written as DNA, the CDR3 is TGCGCCAGCAGCTTGGATGAGAGAATCGATGGCTACACCTTC. It codes for CASSLDERIDGYTF.

The chain combines TRBV30 with TRBJ1-1; 8 bases match TRBD1. Trimming at V came to 6 bases and at J to 7 bases, leaving 7 bases not matched to a gene. Germline V lookup: CDR1 GTSNPN, CDR2 SVGIG (reference sequence). The CDR3 is 12 amino acids. This CDR3 is CACVRGPGEAFF. CDR3 sequence (DNA): TGTGCCTGCGTCAGGGGGCCGGGTGAAGCTTTCTTT.

The V call is TRBV6-6, the J call TRBJ2-3; 8 positions agree with TRBD2. CDR3 length: 17 amino acids. V gave up 5 bases and J gave up 0 bases; unmatched junction bases: 10. From germline, CDR1 is MNHNY and CDR2 SVGAGI (reference sequence). The CDR3 nucleotides read TGTGCCAGCAGTCCCCAAAGCGGGGGTCTAAGCACAGATACGCAGTATTTT. Residues: CASSPQSGGLSTDTQYF.

This chain connects TRBV30 to TRBJ1-6, with D possibly being TRBD1 (5 bases). CDR1 GTSNPN and CDR2 SVGIG come from the germline V gene (reference sequence). V gave up 2 bases and J gave up 9 bases, with 14 bases separating them. The CDR3 is 14 residues long. The CDR3 DNA sequence: TGTGCCTGGAGTTTCGCCAGCGGGGGTTCACCCCTCCACTTT. This translates into CAWSFASGGSPLHF. The complete variable domain, with remaining parts taken from reference TRBV30 and TRBJ1-6, reads SQTIHQWPATLVQPVGSPLSLECTVEGTSNPNLYWYRQAAGRGLQLLFYSVGIGQISSEVPQNLSASRPQDRQFILSSKKLLLSDSGFYLCAWSFASGGSPLHFGNGTRLTVT.

Ten or more counts support this clone. The chain uses TRBV19 and TRBJ2-1; D may be TRBD1 (6 bases). Germline V gene data show CDR1 as LNHDA and CDR2 as SQIVND (reference sequence). The CDR3 contains 15 residues. The V end was cut by 1 base, the J end by 2 bases, with 9 bases between. CDR3 protein: CASSIVWGPYNEQFF. The CDR3 DNA reads as TGTGCCAGTAGTATAGTTTGGGGGCCCTACAATGAGCAGTTCTTC.

The gene calls are TRBV3-1 (or the pseudogene TRBV3-2) and TRBJ2-3; 7 bases are shared with TRBD2. V was clipped by 3 bases and J by 2 bases; unmatched bases: 5. The CDR3 is 15 amino acids. CDR1 is LGHDT and CDR2 is YNNKEL in the germline V gene (reference sequence). DNA of the CDR3: TGTGCCAGCAGCCATCCCGGGACTAACACAGATACGCAGTATTTT. Translating gives CASSHPGTNTDTQYF.